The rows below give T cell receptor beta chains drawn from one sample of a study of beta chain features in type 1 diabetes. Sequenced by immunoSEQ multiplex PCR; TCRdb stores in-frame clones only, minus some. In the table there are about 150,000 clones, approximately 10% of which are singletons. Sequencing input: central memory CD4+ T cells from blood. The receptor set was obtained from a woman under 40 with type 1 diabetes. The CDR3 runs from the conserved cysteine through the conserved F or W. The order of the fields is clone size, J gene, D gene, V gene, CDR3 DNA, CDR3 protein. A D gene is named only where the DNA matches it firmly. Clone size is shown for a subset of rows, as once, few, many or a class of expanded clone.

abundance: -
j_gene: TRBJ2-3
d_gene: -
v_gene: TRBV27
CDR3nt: TGTGCCAGCAGTTTAACTAGTTTAGATACGCAGTATTTT
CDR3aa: CASSLTSLDTQYF

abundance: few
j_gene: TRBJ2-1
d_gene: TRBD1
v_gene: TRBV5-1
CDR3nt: TGCGCCAGCAGCTTGAGCGGGACAGGGGTAAACAATGAGCAGTTCTTC
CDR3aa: CASSLSGTGVNNEQFF

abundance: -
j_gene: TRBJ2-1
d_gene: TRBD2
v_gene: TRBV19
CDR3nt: TGTGCCAGTAGTCTAGCGGGATTCTACAATGAGCAGTTCTTC
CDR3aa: CASSLAGFYNEQFF

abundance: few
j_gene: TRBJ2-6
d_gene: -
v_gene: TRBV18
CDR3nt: TGTGCCAGCTCACCTAGCTCTGGGGCCAACGTCCTGACTTTC
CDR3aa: CASSPSSGANVLTF

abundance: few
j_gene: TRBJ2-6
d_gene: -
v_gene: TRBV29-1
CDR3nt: TGCAGCGTTCTGACAACCCCCTCTGGGGCCAACGTCCTGACTTTC
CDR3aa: CSVLTTPSGANVLTF

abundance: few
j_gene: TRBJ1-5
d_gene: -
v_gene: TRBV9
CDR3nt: TGTGCCAGCAGCGTCTCGGGAGGCAATCAGCCCCAGCATTTT
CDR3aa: CASSVSGGNQPQHF

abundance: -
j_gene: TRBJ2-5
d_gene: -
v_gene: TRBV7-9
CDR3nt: TGTGCCAGCCAAGAAGGACAGTTACAAGAGACCCAGTACTTC
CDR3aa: CASQEGQLQETQYF

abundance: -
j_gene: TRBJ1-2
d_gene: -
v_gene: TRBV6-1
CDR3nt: TGTGCTGCGCGGGAGGGTGGCTACACCTTC
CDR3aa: CAAREGGYTF

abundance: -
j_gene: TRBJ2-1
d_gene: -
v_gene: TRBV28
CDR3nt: TGTGCCAGCAGTATACTGGGATTAGCGGATTCCTACAATGAGCAGTTCTTC
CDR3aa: CASSILGLADSYNEQFF

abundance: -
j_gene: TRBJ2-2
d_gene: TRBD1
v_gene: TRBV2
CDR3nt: TGTGCCAGCACCCTAGAGACAGGGTCGGTCGGGGAGCTGTTTTTT
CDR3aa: CASTLETGSVGELFF

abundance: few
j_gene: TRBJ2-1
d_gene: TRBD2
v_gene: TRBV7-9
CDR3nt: TGTGCCAGCAGCCCGGGACTAGCGGGAGGCCCACGTGAGCAGTTCTTC
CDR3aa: CASSPGLAGGPREQFF

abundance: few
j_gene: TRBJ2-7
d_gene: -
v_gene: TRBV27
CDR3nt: TGTGCCAGCAGAGACACCGATATGGAGCAGTACTTC
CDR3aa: CASRDTDMEQYF

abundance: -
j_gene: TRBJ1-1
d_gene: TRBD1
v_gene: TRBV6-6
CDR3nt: TGTGCCAGCAACGACAGGGTCACTGAAGCTTTCTTT
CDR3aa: CASNDRVTEAFF

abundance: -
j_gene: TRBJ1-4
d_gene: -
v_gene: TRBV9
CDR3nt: TGTGCCAGCAGCGACCCAATCAGGGGATCTAATGAAAAACTGTTTTTT
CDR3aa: CASSDPIRGSNEKLFF

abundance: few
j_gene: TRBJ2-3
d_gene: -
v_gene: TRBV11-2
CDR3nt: TGTGCCAGCAGCTTAGCGGGGACAGATACGCAGTATTTT
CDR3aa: CASSLAGTDTQYF

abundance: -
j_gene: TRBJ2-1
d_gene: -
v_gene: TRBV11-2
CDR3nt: TGTGCCAGCAGCCCCGGAGGGCATTACAATGAGCAGTTCTTC
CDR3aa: CASSPGGHYNEQFF

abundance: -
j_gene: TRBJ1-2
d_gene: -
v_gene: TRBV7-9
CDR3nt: TGTGCCAGCAGCCCTACCGCTGCAGGGTTCGATGGCTACACCTTC
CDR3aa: CASSPTAAGFDGYTF

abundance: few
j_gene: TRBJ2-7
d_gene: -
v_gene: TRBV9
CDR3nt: TGTGCCAGCAGCGTAGATTGGCAGGGCGAGCAGTACTTC
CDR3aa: CASSVDWQGEQYF

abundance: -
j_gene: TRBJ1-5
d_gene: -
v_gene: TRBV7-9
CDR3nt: TGTGCCAGCAGCCGGTTGGGGGACACTCAGCCCCAGCATTTT
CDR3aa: CASSRLGDTQPQHF

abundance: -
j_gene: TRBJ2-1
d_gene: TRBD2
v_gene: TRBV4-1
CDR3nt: TGCGCCAGCAGCCAAGATCCCCCCGGGACTAGCGGAAACAATGAGCAGTTCTTC
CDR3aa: CASSQDPPGTSGNNEQFF

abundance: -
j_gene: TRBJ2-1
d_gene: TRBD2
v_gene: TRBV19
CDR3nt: TGTGCCAGTAGTTTAGCGGGGGGGGGAAATGAGCAGTTCTTC
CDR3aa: CASSLAGGGNEQFF

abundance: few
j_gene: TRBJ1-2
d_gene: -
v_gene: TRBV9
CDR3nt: TGTGCCAGCAGCCTGGACAGCAACTATGGCTACACCTTC
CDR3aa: CASSLDSNYGYTF

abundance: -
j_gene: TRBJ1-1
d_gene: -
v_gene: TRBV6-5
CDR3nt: TGTGCCAGCAGTAAGTTGGGGAGGGGCACTGAAGCTTTCTTT
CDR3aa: CASSKLGRGTEAFF

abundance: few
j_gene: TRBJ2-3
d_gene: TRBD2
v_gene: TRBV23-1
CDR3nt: TGCGCCAGCAGTCAATCATGGACGGGAGGAACAGATACGCAGTATTTT
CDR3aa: CASSQSWTGGTDTQYF

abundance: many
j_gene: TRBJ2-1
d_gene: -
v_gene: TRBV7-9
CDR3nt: TGTGCCAGCAGCTTAGGGTCTATGGATGAGCAGTTCTTC
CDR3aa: CASSLGSMDEQFF

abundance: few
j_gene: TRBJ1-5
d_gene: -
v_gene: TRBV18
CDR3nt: TGTGCCAGCTCACCCGGACTGGAGGGCAATCAGCCCCAGCATTTT
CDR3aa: CASSPGLEGNQPQHF

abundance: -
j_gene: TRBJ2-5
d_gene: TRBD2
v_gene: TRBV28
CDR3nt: TGTGCCAGCAGATCTTTAGCGGGGGGGACCCAGTACTTC
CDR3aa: CASRSLAGGTQYF

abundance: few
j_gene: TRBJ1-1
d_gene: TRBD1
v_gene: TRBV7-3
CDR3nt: TGTGCCAGCAGCCTAGGGACAGGGGGCCGAGCTTTCTTT
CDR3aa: CASSLGTGGRAFF

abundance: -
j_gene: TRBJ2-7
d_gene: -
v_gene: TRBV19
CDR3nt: TGTGCCAGTAGTTCCGGGTCCCCCTACGAGCAGTACTTC
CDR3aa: CASSSGSPYEQYF

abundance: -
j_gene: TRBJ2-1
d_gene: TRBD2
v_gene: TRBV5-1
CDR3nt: TGCGCCAGCAGCTTGGAGGCTAGCGGGAGGAGGCCTGAGCAGTTCTTC
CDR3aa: CASSLEASGRRPEQFF

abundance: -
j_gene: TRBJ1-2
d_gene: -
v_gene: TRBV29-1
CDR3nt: TGCAGCGTTTCCCAGGGATCCGGCTACACCTTC
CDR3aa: CSVSQGSGYTF

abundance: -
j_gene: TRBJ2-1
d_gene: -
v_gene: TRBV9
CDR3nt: TGTGCCAGCAGCTTACAGGGTTATTCCTACAATGAGCAGTTCTTC
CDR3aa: CASSLQGYSYNEQFF

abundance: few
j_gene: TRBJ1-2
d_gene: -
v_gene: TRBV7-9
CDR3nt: TGTGCCAGCAGCCCGACGGACATTGGCTACACCTTC
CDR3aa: CASSPTDIGYTF

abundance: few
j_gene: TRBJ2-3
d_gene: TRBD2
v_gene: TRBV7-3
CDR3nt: TGTGCCAGCAGCCCAGCGGGAGGGCTGGATACGCAGTATTTT
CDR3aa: CASSPAGGLDTQYF

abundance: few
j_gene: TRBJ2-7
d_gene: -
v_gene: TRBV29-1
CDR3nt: TGCAGCGTTGGTCCTAGCCTGTCCTACGAGCAGTACTTC
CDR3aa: CSVGPSLSYEQYF

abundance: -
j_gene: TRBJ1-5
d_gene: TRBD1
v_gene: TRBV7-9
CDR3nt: TGTGCCAGCAGCTCCTCGGACAGGGGGGGCAATCAGCCCCAGCATTTT
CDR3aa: CASSSSDRGGNQPQHF

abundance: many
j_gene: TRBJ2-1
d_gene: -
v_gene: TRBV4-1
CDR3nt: TGCGCCAGCAATAGACGGGTAAGCTCCTACAATGAGCAGTTCTTC
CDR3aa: CASNRRVSSYNEQFF

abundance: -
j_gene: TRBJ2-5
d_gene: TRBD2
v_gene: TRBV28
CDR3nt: TGTGCCAGCAGTCCAGTTAGCGGGAGGGGGGAGACCCAGTACTTC
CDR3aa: CASSPVSGRGETQYF

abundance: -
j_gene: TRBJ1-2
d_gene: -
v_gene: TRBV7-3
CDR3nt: TGTGCCAGCAGCCAGAGGGGGGGGTACGGCTACACCTTC
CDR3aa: CASSQRGGYGYTF

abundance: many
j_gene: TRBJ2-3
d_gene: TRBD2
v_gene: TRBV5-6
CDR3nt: TGTGCCAGCAGCTTCGGACTAGCGGGATCAGATACGCAGTATTTT
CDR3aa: CASSFGLAGSDTQYF

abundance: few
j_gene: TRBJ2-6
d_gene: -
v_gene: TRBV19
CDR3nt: TGTGCCAGTAGTACAGGGGCTGGGGCCAACGTCCTGACTTTC
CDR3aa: CASSTGAGANVLTF

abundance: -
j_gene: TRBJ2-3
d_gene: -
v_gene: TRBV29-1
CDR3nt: TGCAGCGTGGGGAGGGGGGATCCCAGCACAGATACGCAGTATTTT
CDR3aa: CSVGRGDPSTDTQYF

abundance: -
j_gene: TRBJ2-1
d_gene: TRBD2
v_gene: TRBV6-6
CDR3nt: TGTGCCAGCACGAAGCGGGAGGTCTACAATGAGCAGTTCTTC
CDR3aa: CASTKREVYNEQFF

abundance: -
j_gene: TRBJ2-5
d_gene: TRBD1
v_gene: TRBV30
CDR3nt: TGTGCCTGGACCTTTTGGCAGGGACAGGGAGGGGAGACCCAGTACTTC
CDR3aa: CAWTFWQGQGGETQYF

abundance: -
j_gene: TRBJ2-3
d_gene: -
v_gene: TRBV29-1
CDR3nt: TGCAGCGTTGAAGCGGGGTCGGCAGATACGCAGTATTTT
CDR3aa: CSVEAGSADTQYF

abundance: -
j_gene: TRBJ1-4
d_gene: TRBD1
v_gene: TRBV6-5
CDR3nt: TGTGCCAGCAGTCCAGGGACAGGCTATGAAAAACTGTTTTTT
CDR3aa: CASSPGTGYEKLFF

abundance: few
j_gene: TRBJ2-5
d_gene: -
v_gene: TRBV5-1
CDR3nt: TGCGCCAGCAGCCAGCGCCAAGAGACCCAGTACTTC
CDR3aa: CASSQRQETQYF

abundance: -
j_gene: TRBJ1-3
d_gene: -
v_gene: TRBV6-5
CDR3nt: TGTGCCAGCAGTTACCGACAGTCAGGAAACACCATATATTTT
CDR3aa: CASSYRQSGNTIYF

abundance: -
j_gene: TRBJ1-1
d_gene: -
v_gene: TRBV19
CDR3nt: TGTGCCAGTAGTAGGAGCAGAAGTTACACTGAAGCTTTCTTT
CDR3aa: CASSRSRSYTEAFF